This T cell receptor beta chain was captured by sequencing in a study of T cell repertoires in cytomegalovirus infection. TCRdb called the reads again in MiXCR, with one record for every CDR3 protein. The table lists hundreds of thousands of distinct CDR3 sequences, around 24% of them singletons. The CDR3 covers 16 residues. Germline CDR1 reads MDHEN; CDR2 reads SYDVKM. The V and J ends lost 7 bases and 9 bases respectively, with 22 bases between them. This receptor was obtained from a human donor in good health (CMV status not recorded). Some clones in this sample may be carry-over from other donors' samples. Sequencing was carried out using CD8+ T cells from PBMCs. The V and J genes are TRBV28 and TRBJ1-6; D perhaps matches TRBD1 (6 bases). The CDR3 region is CASTPQWGGQGSPLHF. CDR3 in DNA: TGTGCCAGCACCCCCCAGTGGGGGGGCCAGGGTTCACCCCTCCACTTT.